This T cell receptor (beta chain) was found in a study of naive and memory T cell subsets. Alpha and beta libraries were amplified separately from the second PCR onward. CD4 T cells were positively selected, then CD8 T cells from the CD4-negative fraction. Two oligonucleotides, mixed equimolar, formed the beta constant-region primer covering TRBC1 and TRBC2. The ligated cDNA underwent four PCR rounds using SP2 and nested alpha and beta constant-region primers. An oligonucleotide with the SP2 primer and a 12-nucleotide UMI was ligated to the cDNA 3' end. TCRdb independently ran MiXCR on the UMI-ligation and nested PCR reads; one entry per CDR3 protein. The repertoire holds 20,000 to 25,000 distinct CDR3 sequences, with 7% to 10% as singletons. Notes on the study in general: In naive cells, over 85% of TCR sequences were seen only once.

As concerns this clonotype: No antigen is known for it.

There are 14 residues in the CDR3. Germline V gene data show CDR1 as MNHEY and CDR2 as SVGAGI. J lost 5 bases, V lost 7 bases, and 7 bases had no gene match. What was sequenced was central memory CD8+ T cells from blood. V usage is TRBV6-5 and J usage is TRBJ2-2; 7 bases align to TRBD2. The sequence came from a human donor in good health. The CDR3 here is CASKVGGQTGELFF. Written as DNA, the CDR3 is TGTGCCAGCAAGGTGGGAGGGCAGACCGGGGAGCTGTTTTTT.